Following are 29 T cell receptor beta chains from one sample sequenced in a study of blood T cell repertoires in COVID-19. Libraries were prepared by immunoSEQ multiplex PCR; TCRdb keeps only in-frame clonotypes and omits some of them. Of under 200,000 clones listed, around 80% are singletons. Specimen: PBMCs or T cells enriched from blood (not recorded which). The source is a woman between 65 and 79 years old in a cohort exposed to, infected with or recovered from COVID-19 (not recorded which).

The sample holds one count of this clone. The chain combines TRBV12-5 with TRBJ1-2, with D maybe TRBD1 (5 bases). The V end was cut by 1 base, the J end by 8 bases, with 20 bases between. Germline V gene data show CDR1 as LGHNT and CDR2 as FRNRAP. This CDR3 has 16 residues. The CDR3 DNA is TGTGCTAGTGGTTTGGCCTACACAGGACTTGGGGGGGGCTACACCTTC. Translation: CASGLAYTGLGGGYTF.

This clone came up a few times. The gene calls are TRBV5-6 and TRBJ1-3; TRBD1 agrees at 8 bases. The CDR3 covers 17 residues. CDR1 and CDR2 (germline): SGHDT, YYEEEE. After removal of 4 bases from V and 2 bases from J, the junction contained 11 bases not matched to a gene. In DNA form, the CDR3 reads TGTGCCAGCAGCCAAGCGGACAGGGAGGAACCTGGAAACACCATATATTTT. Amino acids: CASSQADREEPGNTIYF. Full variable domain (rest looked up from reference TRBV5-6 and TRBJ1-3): DAGVTQSPTHLIKTRGQQVTLRCSPKSGHDTVSWYQQALGQGPQFIFQYYEEEERQRGNFPDRFSGHQFPNYSSELNVNALLLGDSALYLCASSQADREEPGNTIYFGEGSWLTVV.

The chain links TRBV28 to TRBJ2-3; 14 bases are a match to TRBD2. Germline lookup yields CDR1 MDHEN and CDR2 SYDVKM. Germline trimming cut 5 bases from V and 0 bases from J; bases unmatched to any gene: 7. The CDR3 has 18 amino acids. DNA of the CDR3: TGTGCCAGCAGTCGAGGGACTAGCGGGAGTCATAGCACAGATACGCAGTATTTT. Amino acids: CASSRGTSGSHSTDTQYF.

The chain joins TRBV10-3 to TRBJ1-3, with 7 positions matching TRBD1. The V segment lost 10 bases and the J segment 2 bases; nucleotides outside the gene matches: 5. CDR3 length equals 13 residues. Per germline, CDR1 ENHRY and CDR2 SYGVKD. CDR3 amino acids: CATKGGTGNTIYF. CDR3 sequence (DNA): TGTGCCACAAAAGGGGGCACTGGAAACACCATATATTTT.

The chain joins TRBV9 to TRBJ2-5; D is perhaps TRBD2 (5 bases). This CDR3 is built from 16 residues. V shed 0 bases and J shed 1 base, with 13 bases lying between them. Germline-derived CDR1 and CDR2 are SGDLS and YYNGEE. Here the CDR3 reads CASSVGRVATQETQYF. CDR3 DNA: TGTGCCAGCAGCGTAGGAAGGGTAGCGACCCAAGAGACCCAGTACTTC. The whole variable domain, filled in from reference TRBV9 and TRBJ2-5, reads DSGVTQTPKHLITATGQRVTLRCSPRSGDLSVYWYQQSLDQGLQFLIQYYNGEERAKGNILERFSAQQFPDLHSELNLSSLELGDSALYFCASSVGRVATQETQYFGPGTRLLVL.

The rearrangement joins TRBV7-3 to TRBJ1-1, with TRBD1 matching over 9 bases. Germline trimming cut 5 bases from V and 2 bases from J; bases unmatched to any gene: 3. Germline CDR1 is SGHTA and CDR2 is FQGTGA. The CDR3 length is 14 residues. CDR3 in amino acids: CASSVTGGNTEAFF. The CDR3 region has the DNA TGTGCCAGCAGCGTTACAGGGGGCAACACTGAAGCTTTCTTT.

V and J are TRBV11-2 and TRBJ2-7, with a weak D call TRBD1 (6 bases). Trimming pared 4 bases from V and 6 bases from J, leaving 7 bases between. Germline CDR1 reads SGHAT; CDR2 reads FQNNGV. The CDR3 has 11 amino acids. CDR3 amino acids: CASSWGLEQYF. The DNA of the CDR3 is TGTGCCAGCAGCTGGGGGCTCGAGCAGTACTTC.

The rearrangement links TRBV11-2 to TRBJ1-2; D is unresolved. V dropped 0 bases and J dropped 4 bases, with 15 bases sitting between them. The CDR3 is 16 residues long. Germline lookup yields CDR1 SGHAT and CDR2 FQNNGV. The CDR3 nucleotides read TGTGCCAGCAGCTTAGATCTGGAGGGTAGTGGCTATGGCTACACCTTC. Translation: CASSLDLEGSGYGYTF.

The CDR3 DNA reads TGTGCCAGCTCACCCGACAGGGGCGGCTACACCTTC. This gives the protein CASSPDRGGYTF. V gene TRBV18 combines with J gene TRBJ1-2; 8 bases fit TRBD1. The CDR3 is made up of 12 amino acids. Germline assignment: CDR1 KGHSH and CDR2 LQKENI. V was clipped by 3 bases and J by 8 bases; unmatched bases: 2.

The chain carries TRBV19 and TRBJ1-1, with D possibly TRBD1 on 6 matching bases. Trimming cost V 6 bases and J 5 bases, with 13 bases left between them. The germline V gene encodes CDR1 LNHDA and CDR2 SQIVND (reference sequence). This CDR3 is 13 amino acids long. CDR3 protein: CASRGTQRTEAFF. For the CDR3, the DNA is TGTGCCAGTAGAGGGACACAAAGGACTGAAGCTTTCTTT. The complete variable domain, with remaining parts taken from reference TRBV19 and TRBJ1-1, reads DGGITQSPKYLFRKEGQNVTLSCEQNLNHDAMYWYRQDPGQGLRLIYYSQIVNDFQKGDIAEGYSVSREKKESFPLTVTSAQKNPTAFYLCASRGTQRTEAFFGQGTRLTVV.

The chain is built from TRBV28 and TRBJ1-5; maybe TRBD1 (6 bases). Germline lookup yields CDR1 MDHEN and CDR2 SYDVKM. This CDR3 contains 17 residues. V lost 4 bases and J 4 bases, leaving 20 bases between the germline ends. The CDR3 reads CASSYYSQGPENQPQHF. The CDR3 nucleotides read TGTGCCAGCAGTTACTACTCACAGGGTCCAGAAAATCAGCCCCAGCATTTT.

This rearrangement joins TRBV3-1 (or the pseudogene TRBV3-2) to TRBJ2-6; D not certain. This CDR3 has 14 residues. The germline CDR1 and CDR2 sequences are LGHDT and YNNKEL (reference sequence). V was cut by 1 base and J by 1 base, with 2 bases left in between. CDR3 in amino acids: CASSQVSGANVLTF. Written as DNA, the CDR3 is TGTGCCAGCAGCCAAGTATCTGGGGCCAACGTCCTGACTTTC.

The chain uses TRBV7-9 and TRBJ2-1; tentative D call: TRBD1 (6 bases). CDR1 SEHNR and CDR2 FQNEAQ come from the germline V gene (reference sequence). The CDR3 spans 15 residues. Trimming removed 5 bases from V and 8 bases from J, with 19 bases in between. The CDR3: CASSKRGREGDEQFF. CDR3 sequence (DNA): TGTGCCAGCAGCAAAAGGGGTAGAGAGGGGGATGAGCAGTTCTTC.

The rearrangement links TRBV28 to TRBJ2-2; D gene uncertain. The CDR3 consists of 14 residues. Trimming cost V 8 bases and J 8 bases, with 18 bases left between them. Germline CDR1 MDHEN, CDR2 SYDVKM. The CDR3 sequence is CASGWASATGELFF. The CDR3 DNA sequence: TGTGCCAGCGGATGGGCCAGTGCGACGGGGGAGCTGTTTTTT.

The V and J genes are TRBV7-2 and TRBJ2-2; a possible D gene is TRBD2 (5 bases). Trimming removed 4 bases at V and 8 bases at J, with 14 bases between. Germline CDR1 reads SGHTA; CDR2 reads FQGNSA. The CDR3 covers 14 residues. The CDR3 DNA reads TGTGCCAGCAGCTCCACCCCCGGGGAGGGGGAGCTGTTTTTT. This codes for CASSSTPGEGELFF.

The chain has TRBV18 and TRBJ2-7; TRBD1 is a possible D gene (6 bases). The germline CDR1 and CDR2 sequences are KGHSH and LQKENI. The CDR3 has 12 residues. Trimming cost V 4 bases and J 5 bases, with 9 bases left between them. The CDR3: CASSRAGDEQYF. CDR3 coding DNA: TGTGCCAGCTCACGTGCAGGGGACGAGCAGTACTTC.

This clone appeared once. Written as DNA, the CDR3 is TGTGCCAGCAGCCAGGGACTAGCGTTGGACGAGCAGTACTTC. It yields the protein CASSQGLALDEQYF. The chain employs TRBV3-1 (or the pseudogene TRBV3-2) and TRBJ2-7; 10 bases are a match to TRBD2. The trim removed 3 bases at V and 5 bases at J, leaving 4 bases unmatched. The length of the CDR3 is 14 residues. Germline CDR1 reads LGHDT; CDR2 reads YNNKEL (reference sequence).

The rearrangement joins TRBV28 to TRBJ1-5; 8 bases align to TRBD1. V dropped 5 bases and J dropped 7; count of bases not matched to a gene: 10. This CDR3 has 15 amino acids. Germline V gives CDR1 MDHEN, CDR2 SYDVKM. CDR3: CASSLRWTGMQPQHF. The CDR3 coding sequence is TGTGCCAGCAGTCTCCGGTGGACAGGGATGCAGCCCCAGCATTTT.

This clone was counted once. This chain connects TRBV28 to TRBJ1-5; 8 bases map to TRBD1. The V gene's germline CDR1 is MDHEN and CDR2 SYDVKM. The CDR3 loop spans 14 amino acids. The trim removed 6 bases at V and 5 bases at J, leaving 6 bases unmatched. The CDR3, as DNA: TGTGCCAGCAGCCGTGGACAGGGCCATCAGCCCCAGCATTTT. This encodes CASSRGQGHQPQHF.

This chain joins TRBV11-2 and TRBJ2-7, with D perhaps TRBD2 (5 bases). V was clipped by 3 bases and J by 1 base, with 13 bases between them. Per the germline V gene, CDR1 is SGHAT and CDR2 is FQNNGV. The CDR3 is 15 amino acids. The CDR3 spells CASSFNLGLSYEQYF. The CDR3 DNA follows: TGTGCCAGCAGCTTCAACCTAGGACTTTCCTACGAGCAGTACTTC.

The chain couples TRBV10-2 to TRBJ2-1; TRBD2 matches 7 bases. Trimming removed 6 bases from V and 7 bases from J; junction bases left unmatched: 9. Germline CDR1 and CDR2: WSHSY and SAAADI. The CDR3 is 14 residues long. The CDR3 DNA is TGCGCCAGCAGCGCTCGGGACTATTTTAATGAGCAGTTCTTC. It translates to CASSARDYFNEQFF.

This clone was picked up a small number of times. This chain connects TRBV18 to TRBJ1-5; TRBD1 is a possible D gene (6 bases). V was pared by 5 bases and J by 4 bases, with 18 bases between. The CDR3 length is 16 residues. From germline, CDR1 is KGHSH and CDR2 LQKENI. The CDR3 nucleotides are TGTGCCAGCTCAACTCAATCCGGGACACAAAATCAGCCCCAGCATTTT. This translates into CASSTQSGTQNQPQHF.

The CDR3 nucleotides are TGTGCCAGCAGCAAGGAACACCCGGGGGATCAGCCCCAGCATTTT. Its translation: CASSKEHPGDQPQHF. This chain connects TRBV21-1 to TRBJ1-5. TRBV21-1 is tagged as a pseudogene. The CDR3 sequence is 15 residues long.

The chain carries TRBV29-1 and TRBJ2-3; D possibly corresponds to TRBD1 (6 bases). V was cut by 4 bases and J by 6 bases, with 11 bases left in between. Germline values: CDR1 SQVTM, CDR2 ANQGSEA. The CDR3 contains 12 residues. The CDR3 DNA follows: TGCAGCGTTGTTACAGGGACGGATACGCAGTATTTT. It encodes CSVVTGTDTQYF.

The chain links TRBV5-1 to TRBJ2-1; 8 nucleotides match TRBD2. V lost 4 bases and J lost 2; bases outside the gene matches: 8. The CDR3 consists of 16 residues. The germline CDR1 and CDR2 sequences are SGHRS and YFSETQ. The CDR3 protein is CASSPLLAATYNEQFF. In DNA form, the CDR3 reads TGCGCCAGCAGCCCGCTACTAGCGGCTACCTACAATGAGCAGTTCTTC.

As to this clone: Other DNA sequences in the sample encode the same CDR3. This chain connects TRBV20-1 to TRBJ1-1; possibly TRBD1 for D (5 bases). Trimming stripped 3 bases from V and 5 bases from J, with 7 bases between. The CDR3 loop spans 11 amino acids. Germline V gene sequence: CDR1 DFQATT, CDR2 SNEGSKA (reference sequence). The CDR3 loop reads CSASRGTEAFF. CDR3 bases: TGCAGTGCTAGTAGGGGAACTGAAGCTTTCTTT.

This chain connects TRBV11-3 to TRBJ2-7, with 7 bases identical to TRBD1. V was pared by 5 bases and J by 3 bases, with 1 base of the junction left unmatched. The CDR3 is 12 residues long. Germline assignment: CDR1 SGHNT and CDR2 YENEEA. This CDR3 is CASSHRGYEQYF. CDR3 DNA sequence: TGTGCCAGCAGCCACAGGGGCTACGAGCAGTACTTC.

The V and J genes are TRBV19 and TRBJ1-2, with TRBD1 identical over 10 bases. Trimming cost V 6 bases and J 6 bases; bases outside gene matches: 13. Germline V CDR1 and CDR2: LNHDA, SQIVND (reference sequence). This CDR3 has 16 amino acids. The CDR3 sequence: CASRSPGQGFLHGYTF. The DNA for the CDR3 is TGTGCCAGTAGGTCGCCGGGACAGGGGTTCCTACATGGCTACACCTTC. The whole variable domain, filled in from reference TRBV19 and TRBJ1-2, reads DGGITQSPKYLFRKEGQNVTLSCEQNLNHDAMYWYRQDPGQGLRLIYYSQIVNDFQKGDIAEGYSVSREKKESFPLTVTSAQKNPTAFYLCASRSPGQGFLHGYTFGSGTRLTVV.

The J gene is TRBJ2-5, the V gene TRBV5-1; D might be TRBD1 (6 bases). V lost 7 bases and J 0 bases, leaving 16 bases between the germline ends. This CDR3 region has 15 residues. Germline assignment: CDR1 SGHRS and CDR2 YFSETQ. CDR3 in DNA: TGCGCCAGCGGCCGGACAGAACGGTACCAAGAGACCCAGTACTTC. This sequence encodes CASGRTERYQETQYF.